Detailed here is one TCR beta chain. Antigen unknown. This record belongs to a study of cytomegalovirus exposure and HLA in healthy donors. Study-level information: Ancestry clustering placed around 81% of some 400 genotyped donors in the Caucasian-associated cluster. Whole-study findings and limits: When analyzed later, a missense DCLRE1C variant was found to be linked to TCR beta V- and J-gene trimming. A prior analysis recorded that most TCR beta V segments were productive about 90% or about 30% of the time.

The PCR used 60 Vbeta and 13 Jbeta primers. Repertoires were generated with immunoSEQ multiplex PCR, while TCRdb's copy carries only in-frame clones and drops some. There are roughly 70,000 clones in the sample; 82% occur only once, and roughly 2% lies in the top ten. The CDR3 has 15 amino acids. The chain recombines TRBV12-1 with TRBJ2-2; TRBD2 is the table's D call, not checked against the DNA. TRBV12-1 is a recognized pseudogene. The sample consisted of PBMCs. This receptor was identified in a man aged 18 to 30 in good health and CMV-seronegative. CDR3 sequence reads: CASRMSREGPGELFF. CDR3 sequence (DNA): TGTGCCAGCAGGATGTCGAGGGAGGGCCCCGGGGAGCTGTTTTTT.